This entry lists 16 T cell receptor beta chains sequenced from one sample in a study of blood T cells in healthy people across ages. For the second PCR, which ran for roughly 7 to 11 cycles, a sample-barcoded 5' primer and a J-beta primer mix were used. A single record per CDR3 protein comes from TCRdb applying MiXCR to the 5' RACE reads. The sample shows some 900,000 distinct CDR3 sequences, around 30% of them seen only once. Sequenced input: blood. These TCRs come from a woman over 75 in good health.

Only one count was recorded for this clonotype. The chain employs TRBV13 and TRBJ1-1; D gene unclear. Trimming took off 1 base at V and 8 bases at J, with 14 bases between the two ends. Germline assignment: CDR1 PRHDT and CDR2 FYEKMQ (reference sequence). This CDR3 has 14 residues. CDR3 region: CASSLEGGPGEAFF. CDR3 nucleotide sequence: TGTGCCAGCAGCTTAGAGGGAGGTCCCGGGGAAGCTTTCTTT.

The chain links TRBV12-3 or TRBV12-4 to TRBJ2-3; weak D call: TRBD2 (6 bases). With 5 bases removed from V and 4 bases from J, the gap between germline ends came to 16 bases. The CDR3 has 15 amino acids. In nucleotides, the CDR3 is TGTGCCAGCAGTCCGCCGACGGGAGCGGCAGATACGCAGTATTTT. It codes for CASSPPTGAADTQYF.

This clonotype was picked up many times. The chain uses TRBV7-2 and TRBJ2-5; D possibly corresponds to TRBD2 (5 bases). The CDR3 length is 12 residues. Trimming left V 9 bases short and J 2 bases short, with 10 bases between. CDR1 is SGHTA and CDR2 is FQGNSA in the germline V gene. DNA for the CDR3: TGTGCCAGTTCCTGGACTCAAGAGACCCAGTACTTC. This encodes CASSWTQETQYF.

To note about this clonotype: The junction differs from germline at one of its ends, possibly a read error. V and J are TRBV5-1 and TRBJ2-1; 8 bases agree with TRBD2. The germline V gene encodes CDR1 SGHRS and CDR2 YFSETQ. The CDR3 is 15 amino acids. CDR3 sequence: CAGRGRGGLHNERFF. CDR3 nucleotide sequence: TGCGCCGGCAGAGGTCGGGGGGGGCTTCACAATGAGCGGTTCTTC.

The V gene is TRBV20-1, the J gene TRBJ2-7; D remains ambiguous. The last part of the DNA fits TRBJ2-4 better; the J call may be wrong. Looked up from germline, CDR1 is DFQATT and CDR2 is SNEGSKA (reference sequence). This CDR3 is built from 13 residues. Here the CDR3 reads CSARRRLSNIQYF. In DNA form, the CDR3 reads TGCAGTGCCCGCCGACGGCTTTCAAACATTCAGTACTTC.

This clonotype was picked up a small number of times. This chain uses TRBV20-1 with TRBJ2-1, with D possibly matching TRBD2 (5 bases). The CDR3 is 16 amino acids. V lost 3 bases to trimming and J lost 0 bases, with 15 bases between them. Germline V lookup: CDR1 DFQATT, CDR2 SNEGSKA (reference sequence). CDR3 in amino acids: CSARAGSGFSYNEQFF. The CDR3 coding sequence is TGCAGTGCTAGGGCTGGGTCGGGATTCTCCTACAATGAGCAGTTCTTC.

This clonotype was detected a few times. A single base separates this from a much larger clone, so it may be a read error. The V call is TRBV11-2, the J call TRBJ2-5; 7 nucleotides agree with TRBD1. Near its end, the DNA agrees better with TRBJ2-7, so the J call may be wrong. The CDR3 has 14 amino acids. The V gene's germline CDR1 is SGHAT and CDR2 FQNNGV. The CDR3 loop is CASRTLPRGREQYF. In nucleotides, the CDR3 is TGTGCCAGCAGGACCCTGCCGAGGGGGCGCGAGCAGTACTTC.

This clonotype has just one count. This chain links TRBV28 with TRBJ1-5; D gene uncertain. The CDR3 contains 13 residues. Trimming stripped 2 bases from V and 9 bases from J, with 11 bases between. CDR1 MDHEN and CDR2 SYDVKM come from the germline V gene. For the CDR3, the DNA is TGTGCCAGCAGTTTAAATTACGTCCGGCCCCAGCATTTT. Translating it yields CASSLNYVRPQHF.

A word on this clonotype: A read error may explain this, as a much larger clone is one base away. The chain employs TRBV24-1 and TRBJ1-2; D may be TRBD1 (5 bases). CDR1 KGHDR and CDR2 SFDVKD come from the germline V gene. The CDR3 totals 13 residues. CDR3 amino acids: CVTSDRRNYGYTF. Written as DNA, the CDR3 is TGTGTCACCAGTGACAGACGGAACTATGGCTACACCTTC.

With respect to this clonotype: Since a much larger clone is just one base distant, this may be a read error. The DNA for the CDR3 is TGCGCCAGCAGCCAAGGTTTTAGCGGGGGAGACAGCTCCTACAATGAGCAGTACTTC. It specifies CASSQGFSGGDSSYNEQYF. This rearrangement joins TRBV4-1 to TRBJ2-1; 9 bases align to TRBD2. The assigned J gene may be wrong: the sequence end matches TRBJ2-7 better. This CDR3 spans 19 amino acids. Germline-derived CDR1 and CDR2 are MGHRA and YSYEKL.

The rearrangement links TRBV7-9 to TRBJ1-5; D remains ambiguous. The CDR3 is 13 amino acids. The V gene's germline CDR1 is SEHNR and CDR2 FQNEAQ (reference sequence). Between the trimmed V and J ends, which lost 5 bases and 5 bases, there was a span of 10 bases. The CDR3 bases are TGTGCCAGCAGCCTTGACACCTATCAGCCCCAGCATTTT. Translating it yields CASSLDTYQPQHF.

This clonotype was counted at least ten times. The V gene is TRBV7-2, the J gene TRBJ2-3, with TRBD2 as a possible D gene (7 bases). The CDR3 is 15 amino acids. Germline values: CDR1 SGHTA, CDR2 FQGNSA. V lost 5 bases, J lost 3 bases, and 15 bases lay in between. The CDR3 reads CASSPVGGTTDTQYF. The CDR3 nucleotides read TGTGCCAGCAGCCCGGTCGGGGGGACAACAGATACGCAGTATTTT.

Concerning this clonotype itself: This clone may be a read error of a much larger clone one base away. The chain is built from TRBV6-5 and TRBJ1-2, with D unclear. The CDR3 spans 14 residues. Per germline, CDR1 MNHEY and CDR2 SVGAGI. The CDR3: CACSYSRQALGYTF. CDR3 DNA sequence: TGTGCCTGCAGTTACTCGAGGCAAGCTTTGGGCTACACCTTC.

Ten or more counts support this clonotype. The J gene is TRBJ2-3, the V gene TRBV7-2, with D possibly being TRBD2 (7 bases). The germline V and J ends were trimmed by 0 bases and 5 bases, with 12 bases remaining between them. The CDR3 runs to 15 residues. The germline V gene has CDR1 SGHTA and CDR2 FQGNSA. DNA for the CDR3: TGTGCCAGCAGCTTAGCGGGGGGGCAGGTAGATACGCAGTATTTT. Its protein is CASSLAGGQVDTQYF.

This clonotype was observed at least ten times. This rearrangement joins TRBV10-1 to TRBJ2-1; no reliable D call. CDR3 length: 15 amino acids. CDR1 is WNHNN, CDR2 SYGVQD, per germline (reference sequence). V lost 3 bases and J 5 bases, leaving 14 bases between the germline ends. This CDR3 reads CASSDHKPVDNEQFF. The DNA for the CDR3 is TGCGCCAGCAGTGATCACAAACCCGTCGACAATGAGCAGTTCTTC.

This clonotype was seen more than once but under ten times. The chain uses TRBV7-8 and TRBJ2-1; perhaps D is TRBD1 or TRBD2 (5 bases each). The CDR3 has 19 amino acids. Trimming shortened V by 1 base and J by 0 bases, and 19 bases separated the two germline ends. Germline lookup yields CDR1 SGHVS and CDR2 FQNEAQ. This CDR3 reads CASSLGGSVGAPSYNEQFF. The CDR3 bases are TGTGCCAGCAGCTTAGGTGGGTCGGTCGGGGCCCCCTCCTACAATGAGCAGTTCTTC.